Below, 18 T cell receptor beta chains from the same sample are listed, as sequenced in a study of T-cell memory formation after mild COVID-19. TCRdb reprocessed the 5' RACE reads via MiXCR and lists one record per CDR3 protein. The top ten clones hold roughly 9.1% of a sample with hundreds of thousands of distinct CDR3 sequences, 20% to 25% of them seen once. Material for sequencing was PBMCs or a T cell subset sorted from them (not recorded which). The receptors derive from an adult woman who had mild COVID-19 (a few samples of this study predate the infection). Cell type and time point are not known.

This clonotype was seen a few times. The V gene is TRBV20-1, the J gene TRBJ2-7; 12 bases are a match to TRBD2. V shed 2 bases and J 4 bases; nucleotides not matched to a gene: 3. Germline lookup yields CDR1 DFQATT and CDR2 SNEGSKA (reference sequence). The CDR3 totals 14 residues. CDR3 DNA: TGCAGTGCTAGAAGGACTAGCGGGATATACGAGCAGTACTTC. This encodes CSARRTSGIYEQYF.

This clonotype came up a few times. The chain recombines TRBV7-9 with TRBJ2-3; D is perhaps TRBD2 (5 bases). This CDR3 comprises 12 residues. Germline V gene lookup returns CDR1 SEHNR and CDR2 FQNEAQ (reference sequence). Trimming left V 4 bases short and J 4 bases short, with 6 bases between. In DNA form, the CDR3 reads TGTGCCAGCAGCTCGGACTCAGATACGCAGTATTTT. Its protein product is CASSSDSDTQYF.

In DNA form, the CDR3 reads TGTGCCAGCAGCCCCCGGACTAGCGGGAGGGTCTACGAGCAGTACTTC. Its protein product is CASSPRTSGRVYEQYF. The chain uses TRBV7-9 and TRBJ2-7; 15 nucleotides agree with TRBD2. Germline CDR1 SEHNR, CDR2 FQNEAQ (reference sequence). Trimming removed 5 bases from V and 3 bases from J; junction bases left unmatched: 5. The CDR3 loop spans 16 amino acids.

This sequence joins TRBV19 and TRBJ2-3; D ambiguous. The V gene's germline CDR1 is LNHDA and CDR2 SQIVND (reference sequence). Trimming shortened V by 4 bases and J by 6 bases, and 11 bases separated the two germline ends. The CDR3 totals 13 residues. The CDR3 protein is CASSTGTRDTQYF. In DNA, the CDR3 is TGTGCCAGTAGTACCGGTACCCGGGATACGCAGTATTTT.

DNA for the CDR3: TGTGCCAGCAGTGAAGGGACAGGGGTGAACACCGGGGAGCTGTTTTTT. Translating it yields CASSEGTGVNTGELFF. The chain couples TRBV6-1 to TRBJ2-2, with 9 bases identical to TRBD1. CDR1 MNHNS and CDR2 SASEGT come from the germline V gene. The CDR3 runs 16 residues. After removal of 1 base from V and 1 base from J, the junction contained 1 base not matched to a gene.

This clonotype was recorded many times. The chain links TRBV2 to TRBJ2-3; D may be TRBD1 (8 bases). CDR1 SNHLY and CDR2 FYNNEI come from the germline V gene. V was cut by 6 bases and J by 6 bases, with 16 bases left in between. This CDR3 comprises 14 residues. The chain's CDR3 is CASSLTGGGDTQYF. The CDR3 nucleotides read TGTGCCAGCAGCCTAACAGGGGGAGGGGATACGCAGTATTTT. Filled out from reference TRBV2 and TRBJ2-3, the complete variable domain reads EPEVTQTPSHQVTQMGQEVILRCVPISNHLYFYWYRQILGQKVEFLVSFYNNEISEKSEIFDDQFSVERPDGSNFTLKIRSTKLEDSAMYFCASSLTGGGDTQYFGPGTRLTVL.

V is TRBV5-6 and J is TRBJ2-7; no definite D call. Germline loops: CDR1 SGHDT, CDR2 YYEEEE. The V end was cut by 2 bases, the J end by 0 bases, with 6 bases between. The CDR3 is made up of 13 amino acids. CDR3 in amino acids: CASSFLTSYEQYF. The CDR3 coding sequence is TGTGCCAGCAGCTTCCTAACCTCCTACGAGCAGTACTTC.

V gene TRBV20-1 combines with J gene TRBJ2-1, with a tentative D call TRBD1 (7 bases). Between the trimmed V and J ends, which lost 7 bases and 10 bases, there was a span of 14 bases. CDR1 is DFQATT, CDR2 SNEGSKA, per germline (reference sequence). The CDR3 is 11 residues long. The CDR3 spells CSGPRGDEQFF. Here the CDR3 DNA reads TGCAGTGGCCCCAGGGGGGACGAGCAGTTCTTC.

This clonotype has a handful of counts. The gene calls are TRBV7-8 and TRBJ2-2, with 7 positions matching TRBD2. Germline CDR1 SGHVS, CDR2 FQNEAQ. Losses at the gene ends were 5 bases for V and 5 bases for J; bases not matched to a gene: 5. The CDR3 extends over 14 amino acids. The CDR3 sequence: CASSRGLVTGELFF. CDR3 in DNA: TGTGCCAGCAGCCGAGGACTAGTAACCGGGGAGCTGTTTTTT.

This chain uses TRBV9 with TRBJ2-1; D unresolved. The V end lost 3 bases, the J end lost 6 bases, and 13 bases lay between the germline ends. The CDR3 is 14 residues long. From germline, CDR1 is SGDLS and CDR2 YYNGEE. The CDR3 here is CASSEALELNEQFF. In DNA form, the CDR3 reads TGTGCCAGCAGCGAGGCCCTGGAACTCAATGAGCAGTTCTTC.

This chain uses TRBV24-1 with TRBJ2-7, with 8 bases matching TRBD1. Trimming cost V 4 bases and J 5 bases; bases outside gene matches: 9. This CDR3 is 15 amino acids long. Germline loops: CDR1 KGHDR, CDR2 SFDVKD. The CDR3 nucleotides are TGTGCCACCAGTGACCAAGGACAGGGCGGGCACGAGCAGTACTTC. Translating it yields CATSDQGQGGHEQYF.

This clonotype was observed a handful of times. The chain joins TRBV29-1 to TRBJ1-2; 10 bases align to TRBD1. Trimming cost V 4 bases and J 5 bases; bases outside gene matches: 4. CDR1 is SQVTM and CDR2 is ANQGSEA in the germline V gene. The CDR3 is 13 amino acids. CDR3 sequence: CSVAGQGLYGYTF. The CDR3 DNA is TGCAGCGTTGCGGGACAGGGGCTTTATGGCTACACCTTC.

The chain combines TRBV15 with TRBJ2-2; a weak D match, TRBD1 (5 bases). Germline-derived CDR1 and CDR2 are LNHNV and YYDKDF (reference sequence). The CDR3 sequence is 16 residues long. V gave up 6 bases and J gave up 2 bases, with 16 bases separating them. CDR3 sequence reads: CATSWSGALNTGELFF. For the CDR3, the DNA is TGTGCCACCAGTTGGAGTGGGGCTTTAAACACCGGGGAGCTGTTTTTT.

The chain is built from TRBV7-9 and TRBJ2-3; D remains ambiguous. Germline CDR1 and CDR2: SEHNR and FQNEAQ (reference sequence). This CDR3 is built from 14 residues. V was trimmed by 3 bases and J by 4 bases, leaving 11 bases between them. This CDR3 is CASSLGWQADTQYF. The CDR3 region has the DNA TGTGCCAGCAGCTTGGGTTGGCAGGCAGATACGCAGTATTTT.

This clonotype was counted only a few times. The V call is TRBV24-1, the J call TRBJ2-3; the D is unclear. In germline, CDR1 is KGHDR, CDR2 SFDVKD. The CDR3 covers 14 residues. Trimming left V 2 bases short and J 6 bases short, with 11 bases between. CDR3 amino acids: CATSDWASGDTQYF. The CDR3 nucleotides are TGTGCCACCAGTGATTGGGCGTCCGGGGATACGCAGTATTTT.

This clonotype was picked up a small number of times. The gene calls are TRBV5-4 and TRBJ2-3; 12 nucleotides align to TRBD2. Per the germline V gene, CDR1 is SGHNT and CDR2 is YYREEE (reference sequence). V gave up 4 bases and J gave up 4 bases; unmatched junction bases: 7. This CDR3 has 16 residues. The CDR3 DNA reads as TGTGCCAGCAGCCCCCTAGCGGGGGGGATCGCAGATACGCAGTATTTT. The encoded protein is CASSPLAGGIADTQYF.

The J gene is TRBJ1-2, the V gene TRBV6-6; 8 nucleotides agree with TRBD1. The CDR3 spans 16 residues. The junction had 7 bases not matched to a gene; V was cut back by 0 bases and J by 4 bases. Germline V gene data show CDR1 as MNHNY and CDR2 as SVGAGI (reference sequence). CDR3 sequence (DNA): TGTGCCAGCAGTTACTCGACCACAGGGGGGGGCTATGGCTACACCTTC. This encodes CASSYSTTGGGYGYTF.

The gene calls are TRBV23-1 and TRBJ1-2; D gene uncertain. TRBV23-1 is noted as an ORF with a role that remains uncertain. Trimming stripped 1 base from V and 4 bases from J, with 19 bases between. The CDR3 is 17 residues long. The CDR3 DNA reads TGCGCCAGCAGTCAATTAGTGACGTGCAGGTTCACCTATGGCTACACCTTC. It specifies CASSQLVTCRFTYGYTF.